This entry describes one T cell receptor beta chain. This clonotype was observed at least ten times. The clone's antigen remains unknown. The input lacks base qualities; no much larger clone sits a single base away. The sample belongs to a study of T cells in Graves' hyperthyroidism and ophthalmopathy (dated by TCRdb to the late 2010s). With regard to the full study: Peripheral blood was sampled at the time of initial diagnosis, prior to any treatment. Following sampling, methimazole starting at 30 mg daily was given to hyperthyroidism patients, and high-dose intravenous methylprednisolone was given to ophthalmopathy patients. In six Graves' hyperthyroidism patients, the study also compared T-cell repertoires from thyroid tissue with T-cell repertoires from blood. An independent validation cohort of around 19 hyperthyroidism patients and approximately 17 patients who later progressed to ophthalmopathy tested prospective prediction of ophthalmopathy. The 75 to 100 discovery patients were randomly split 7:3 into training and test sets. The paper reports TCR Vbeta CDR3 sequencing of 140 or so peripheral blood samples: 40 to 45 ophthalmopathy, fewer than 80 hyperthyroidism and around 17 progressor patients. A discovery cohort of roughly 96 patients, roughly 45 with Graves' ophthalmopathy and approximately 57 with stable Graves' hyperthyroidism, was used to find distinguishing TCR V-J signatures. On the study overall, not on this receptor specifically: Most expanded thyroid clonotypes (frequency above 0.001) were also detected in blood, a finding suggesting that blood repertoires may reflect thyroid immune responses. No statistical method was used to set the sample size in advance, and investigators knew the group allocation. Ophthalmopathy was separated from stable hyperthyroidism by a 13 V-J signature model, with around 88% sensitivity and about 81% specificity obtained in cross-validation and 80%/75% obtained in testing. In validation, the model predicted progression to ophthalmopathy a median of about 6.8 months before onset, with 70% to 71% sensitivity and 72.22% specificity.

The TCR beta CDR3 regions were amplified from the RNA transcripts. A first-round RT-PCR of the TCR CDR3 used the HTBI primer set with the Qiagen OneStep RT-PCR kit. Libraries were constructed in a second round of multiplex PCR, after which size selection and purification were carried out. Libraries were sequenced paired-end with 100 bp reads on an Illumina HiSeq2000. In the authors' own workflow: Raw data were processed with SOAPnuke, discarding reads with adapters, uncalled bases, mean Phred below 15, or no exact constant-primer or identifier match. COPE v1.2.5 was used to merge high-quality paired reads, and clonotypes were defined as unique nucleotide sequences. MiTCR v1.1 was used to align the clonotypes against IMGT TRBV, TRBD and TRBJ reference segments. Only V-J combinations with frequency above 0.0001, covering approximately 99% of repertoires, were analysed. A TCS score was defined as the ratio between F50 (clonal expansion) and ExV (chaos), using BLOSUM62-based TCRdist between CDR3 peptides within each V-J. Welch's t-statistics and random forest reduced 450 to 600 V-J features to 13, which were used in a naive Bayes classifier (R e1071). TCRdb trimmed public reads at Q25 via fastp, called clones via MiXCR and kept in-frame beta chains. One record per CDR3 amino acid sequence lists the most common genes and DNA. TCRdb assigned the V and J calls; the authors' analysis was not used. This sample holds about 600,000 distinct CDR3 sequences; about 15% were observed only once. The ten most abundant clones make up approximately 12% of the sample.

In the ophthalmopathy patients, disease was moderately to severely active, with a Clinical Activity Score of 3 or more, a NOSPECS grade of 4 or more, and a duration of less than 3 months. Exclusion was applied to patients with uncontrolled infections, other autoimmune diseases, pregnancy or lactation. Diagnoses were established on the basis of clinical symptoms, serum thyroxine and TRAb, thyroid ultrasound, and orbital computed tomography. PBMCs were isolated from approximately 10 ml of fresh peripheral blood by Ficoll-Paque density gradient centrifugation. Total RNA was extracted using Trizol reagent, and RNA quality was assessed on an Agilent 2100 Bioanalyzer. V is pruned by 6 bases and J by 6 bases, leaving 5 bases of the junction without a gene match. The CDR3 runs 13 amino acids, cysteine and phenylalanine included. The entry retains the CDR3 DNA only, 39 bases that are in frame from base 1. CDR1 and CDR2 (SQVTM, ANQGSEA) derive from the germline V gene.

The clonotype originates from a woman between 50 and 59 years old with Graves' ophthalmopathy. The sequencing input was blood. The chain couples TRBV29-1 to TRBJ2-7; the junction holds 13 bases that match TRBD2. The nucleotides read TGCAGCGTCCGGACTAGCGGGAGAGGCGAGCAGTACTTC. Its protein is CSVRTSGRGEQYF.